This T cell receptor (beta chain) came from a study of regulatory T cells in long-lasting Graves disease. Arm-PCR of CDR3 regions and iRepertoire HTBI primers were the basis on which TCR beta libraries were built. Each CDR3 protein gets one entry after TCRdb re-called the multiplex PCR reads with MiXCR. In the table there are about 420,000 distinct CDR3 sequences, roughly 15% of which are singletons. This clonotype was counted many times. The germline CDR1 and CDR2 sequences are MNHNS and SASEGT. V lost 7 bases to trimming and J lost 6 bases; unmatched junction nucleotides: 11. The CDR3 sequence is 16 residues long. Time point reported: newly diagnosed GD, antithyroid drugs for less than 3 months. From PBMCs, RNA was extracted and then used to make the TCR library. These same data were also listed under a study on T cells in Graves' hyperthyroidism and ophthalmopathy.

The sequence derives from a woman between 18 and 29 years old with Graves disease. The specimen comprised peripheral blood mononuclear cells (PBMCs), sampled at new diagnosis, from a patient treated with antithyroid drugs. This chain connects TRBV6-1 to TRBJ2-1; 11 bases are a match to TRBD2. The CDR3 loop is CASIKTSGSFGNEQFF. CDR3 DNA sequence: TGTGCCAGCATCAAAACTAGCGGGAGTTTTGGCAATGAGCAGTTCTTC.